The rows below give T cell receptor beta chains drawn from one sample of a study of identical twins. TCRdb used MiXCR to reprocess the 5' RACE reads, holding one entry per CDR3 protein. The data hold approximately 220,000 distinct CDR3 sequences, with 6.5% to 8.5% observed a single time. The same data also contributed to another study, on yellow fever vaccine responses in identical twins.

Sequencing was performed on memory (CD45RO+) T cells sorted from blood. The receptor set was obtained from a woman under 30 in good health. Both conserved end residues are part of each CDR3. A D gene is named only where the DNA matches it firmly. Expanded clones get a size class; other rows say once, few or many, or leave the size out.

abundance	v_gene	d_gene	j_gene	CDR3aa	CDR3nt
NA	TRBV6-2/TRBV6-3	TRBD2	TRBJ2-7	CASSDPGGVSSYEQYF	TGTGCCAGCAGTGACCCGGGAGGGGTCAGCTCCTACGAGCAGTACTTC
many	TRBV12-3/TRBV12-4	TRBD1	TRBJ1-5	CASGQVLSNQPQHF	TGTGCCTCGGGACAGGTCCTTAGCAATCAGCCCCAGCATTTT
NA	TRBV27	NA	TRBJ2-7	CASSKRLEPTYEQYF	TGTGCCAGCAGTAAGAGACTAGAACCCACCTACGAGCAGTACTTC
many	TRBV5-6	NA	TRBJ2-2	CASSPPLPGTEDTGELFF	TGTGCCAGCAGCCCCCCCCTCCCAGGGACCGAAGACACCGGGGAGCTGTTTTTT
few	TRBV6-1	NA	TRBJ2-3	CASSEALTDTQYF	TGTGCCAGCAGTGAAGCCCTCACAGATACGCAGTATTTT
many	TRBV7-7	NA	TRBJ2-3	CASSLGAGTDTQYF	TGTGCTAGCAGCTTAGGGGCGGGGACAGATACGCAGTATTTT
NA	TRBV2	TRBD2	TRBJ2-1	CASRLAGGEQFF	TGTGCCAGCAGACTAGCGGGGGGTGAGCAGTTCTTC
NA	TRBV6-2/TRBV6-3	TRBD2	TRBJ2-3	CASSRTSGRDTQYF	TGTGCCAGCAGTCGCACTAGCGGGAGGGATACGCAGTATTTT
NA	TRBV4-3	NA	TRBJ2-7	CASSHNRGPHEQYF	TGCGCCAGCAGCCACAACCGAGGGCCCCACGAGCAGTACTTC
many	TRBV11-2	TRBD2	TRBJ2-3	CASSLASGGDTQYF	TGTGCCAGCAGCTTAGCCAGCGGGGGTGATACGCAGTATTTT
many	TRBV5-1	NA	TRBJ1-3	CASSPEVGNTIYF	TGCGCCAGCAGCCCGGAAGTTGGAAACACCATATATTTT
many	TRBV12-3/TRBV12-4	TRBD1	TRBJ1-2	CASTTGQSSALYTF	TGTGCCAGCACTACGGGACAGTCCTCGGCTCTCTACACCTTC
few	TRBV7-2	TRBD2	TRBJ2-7	CASSSGTAAYEQYF	TGTGCCAGCAGCAGCGGGACCGCAGCCTACGAGCAGTACTTC
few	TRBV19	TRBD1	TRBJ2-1	CASSIGGQRTIGEQFF	TGTGCCAGTAGTATTGGGGGACAGAGGACGATAGGTGAGCAGTTCTTC
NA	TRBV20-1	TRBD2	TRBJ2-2	CSARDLLAGHTGELFF	TGCAGTGCTAGAGATCTCCTAGCGGGCCACACCGGGGAGCTGTTTTTT
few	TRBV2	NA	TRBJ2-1	CASSEANAGEQFF	TGTGCCAGCAGTGAAGCAAATGCTGGTGAGCAGTTCTTC
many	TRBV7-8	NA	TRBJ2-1	CASSDGTRGEQFF	TGTGCCAGCAGCGACGGGACCCGAGGTGAGCAGTTCTTC
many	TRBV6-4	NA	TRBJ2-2	CASSAGGDGTGELFF	TGTGCCAGCAGTGCCGGGGGCGACGGCACCGGGGAGCTGTTTTTT
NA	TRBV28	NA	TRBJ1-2	CAGHAGLGLGGYTF	TGTGCCGGCCATGCCGGGCTCGGTCTCGGGGGCTACACCTTC
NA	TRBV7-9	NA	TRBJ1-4	CASSLGVSTSEKLFF	TGTGCCAGCAGCTTAGGGGTTTCCACATCTGAAAAACTGTTTTTT
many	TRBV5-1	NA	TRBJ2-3	CASSNTSPASTDTQYF	TGCGCCAGCAGCAATACTAGCCCCGCTAGCACAGATACGCAGTATTTT
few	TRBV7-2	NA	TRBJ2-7	CASSKPRAYEQYF	TGTGCCAGCAGCAAACCCCGGGCCTACGAGCAGTACTTC
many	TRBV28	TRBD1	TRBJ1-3	CASSFRRGENTIYF	TGTGCCAGCAGTTTCCGCAGGGGGGAAAACACCATATATTTT
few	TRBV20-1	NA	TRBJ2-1	CSARSGSRLNEQFF	TGCAGTGCTAGGTCCGGGTCCAGGCTCAATGAGCAGTTCTTC
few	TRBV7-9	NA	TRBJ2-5	CASSPKREWYGETQYF	TGTGCCAGCAGCCCGAAGAGGGAGTGGTATGGAGAGACCCAGTACTTC
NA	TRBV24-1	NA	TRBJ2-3	CATSDMGQGSGTGSLDTQYF	TGTGCCACCAGTGACATGGGACAGGGTAGCGGGACAGGTTCGCTAGATACGCAGTATTTT
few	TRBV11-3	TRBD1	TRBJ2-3	CASSLGQGLADTQYF	TGTGCCAGCAGCCTGGGACAGGGGCTCGCAGATACGCAGTATTTT
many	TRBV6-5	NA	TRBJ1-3	CASSYSLPGSSGNTIYF	TGTGCCAGCAGTTACTCGTTACCGGGATCGTCTGGAAACACCATATATTTT
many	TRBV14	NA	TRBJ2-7	CASSQESGFTYEQYF	TGTGCCAGCAGCCAAGAAAGTGGATTCACCTACGAGCAGTACTTC
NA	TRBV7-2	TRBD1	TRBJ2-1	CASSGQAYNEQFF	TGTGCCAGCAGTGGACAGGCGTACAATGAGCAGTTCTTC
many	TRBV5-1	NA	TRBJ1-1	CASSLSRGNTEAFF	TGCGCCAGCAGCTTATCCAGGGGAAACACTGAAGCTTTCTTT
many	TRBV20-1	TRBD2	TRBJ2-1	CSARPSGRINEQFF	TGCAGTGCTAGGCCCAGCGGGAGGATCAATGAGCAGTTCTTC
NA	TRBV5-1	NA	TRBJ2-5	CASSLDRGGPETQYF	TGCGCCAGCAGCTTGGACAGGGGAGGTCCGGAGACCCAGTACTTC
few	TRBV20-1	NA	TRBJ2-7	CSARDPQVGDEQYF	TGCAGTGCTAGAGATCCGCAGGTGGGAGACGAGCAGTACTTC
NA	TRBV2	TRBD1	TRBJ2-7	CASSTGTGRYEQYF	TGTGCCAGCAGTACCGGGACAGGGAGGTACGAGCAGTACTTC
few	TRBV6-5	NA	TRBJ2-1	CASSYRSSSYNEQFF	TGTGCCAGCAGTTACAGGAGTAGCTCCTACAATGAGCAGTTCTTC